These T cell receptor beta chains were read from a single sample in a study of a mutant IDH1 vaccine in newly diagnosed glioma. Data came from immunoSEQ multiplex PCR; TCRdb stores just in-frame clones and leaves some out. The data show approximately 31,000 clones, roughly 85% seen once. No antigen has been assigned to these receptors. Material: PBMCs, obtained from a glioma patient whose treatment included an IDH1 peptide vaccine. The source is a woman younger than 35 with glioma. Each CDR3 is given with its conserved first and last residue. Each record gives: D gene, CDR3 length, clone size, V gene, J gene, CDR3 protein, CDR3 DNA. The D gene is left open where the match is weak. Clone size appears in some rows only: once, few, many, or a class for an expanded clone.

d_gene: -
len: 16
abundance: -
v_gene: TRBV11-3
j_gene: TRBJ1-2
CDR3aa: CASSLAGQVANYGYTF
CDR3nt: TGTGCCAGCAGCTTAGCCGGACAAGTAGCTAACTATGGCTACACCTTC

d_gene: -
len: 14
abundance: -
v_gene: TRBV29-1
j_gene: TRBJ2-1
CDR3aa: CSARAQGGYNEQFF
CDR3nt: TGCAGCGCCCGAGCTCAGGGGGGCTACAATGAGCAGTTCTTC

d_gene: -
len: 16
abundance: -
v_gene: TRBV19
j_gene: TRBJ2-5
CDR3aa: CASSPGSSPPGETQYF
CDR3nt: TGTGCCAGTAGCCCGGGGAGCAGTCCTCCGGGAGAGACCCAGTACTTC

d_gene: -
len: 17
abundance: -
v_gene: TRBV7-8
j_gene: TRBJ2-7
CDR3aa: CASSPGTVESLSYEQYF
CDR3nt: TGTGCCAGCAGCCCGGGGACTGTTGAAAGCCTCTCCTACGAGCAGTACTTC

d_gene: -
len: 15
abundance: -
v_gene: TRBV6-5
j_gene: TRBJ1-2
CDR3aa: CASSSPGVPTYGYTF
CDR3nt: TGTGCCAGCAGTTCACCAGGGGTTCCTACCTATGGCTACACCTTC

d_gene: -
len: 12
abundance: few
v_gene: TRBV18
j_gene: TRBJ2-3
CDR3aa: CASSEQAITQYF
CDR3nt: TGTGCCAGCTCAGAGCAAGCCATTACGCAGTATTTT

d_gene: -
len: 17
abundance: once
v_gene: TRBV5-1
j_gene: TRBJ2-6
CDR3aa: CASSWDMMSSGANVLTF
CDR3nt: TGCGCCAGCAGCTGGGACATGATGAGCTCTGGGGCCAACGTCCTGACTTTC

d_gene: TRBD1
len: 15
abundance: -
v_gene: TRBV5-4
j_gene: TRBJ2-7
CDR3aa: CASRLGQGSYYEQYF
CDR3nt: TGTGCCAGCAGACTCGGACAGGGTTCATACTACGAGCAGTACTTC

d_gene: -
len: 17
abundance: -
v_gene: TRBV7-9
j_gene: TRBJ2-5
CDR3aa: CASSFRGHRGGKETQYF
CDR3nt: TGTGCCAGCAGCTTCCGAGGACACCGGGGCGGTAAAGAGACCCAGTACTTC

d_gene: -
len: 13
abundance: -
v_gene: TRBV6-1
j_gene: TRBJ2-1
CDR3aa: CASYGTGYNEQFF
CDR3nt: TGTGCCAGCTACGGGACGGGCTACAATGAGCAGTTCTTC

d_gene: -
len: 13
abundance: -
v_gene: TRBV5-1
j_gene: TRBJ1-1
CDR3aa: CASSLSTGTEAFF
CDR3nt: TGCGCCAGCAGCTTGAGTACAGGGACTGAAGCTTTCTTT

d_gene: -
len: 12
abundance: -
v_gene: TRBV11-1
j_gene: TRBJ2-7
CDR3aa: CASSSQGHEQYF
CDR3nt: TGTGCCAGCAGCTCACAAGGCCACGAGCAGTACTTC

d_gene: -
len: 14
abundance: -
v_gene: TRBV4-1
j_gene: TRBJ1-4
CDR3aa: CASSQVLGLGKLFF
CDR3nt: TGCGCCAGCAGCCAAGTCTTAGGGTTGGGAAAACTGTTTTTT

d_gene: -
len: 15
abundance: -
v_gene: TRBV27
j_gene: TRBJ1-2
CDR3aa: CASSFTPGSPYGYTF
CDR3nt: TGTGCCAGCAGTTTCACTCCTGGCAGCCCCTATGGCTACACCTTC

d_gene: TRBD1
len: 20
abundance: -
v_gene: TRBV19
j_gene: TRBJ1-1
CDR3aa: CASSIAPWPGQGSEDTEAFF
CDR3nt: TGTGCCAGTAGTATAGCCCCTTGGCCGGGACAGGGTTCGGAGGACACTGAAGCTTTCTTT

d_gene: -
len: 15
abundance: -
v_gene: TRBV6-4
j_gene: TRBJ1-2
CDR3aa: CASSPLAGSGAGYTF
CDR3nt: TGTGCCAGCAGCCCTCTAGCAGGTTCCGGGGCTGGCTACACCTTC

d_gene: -
len: 14
abundance: -
v_gene: TRBV6-6
j_gene: TRBJ1-2
CDR3aa: CASTSWGGPYGYTF
CDR3nt: TGTGCCAGCACCTCCTGGGGGGGTCCCTATGGCTACACCTTC

d_gene: TRBD2
len: 16
abundance: few
v_gene: TRBV19
j_gene: TRBJ2-5
CDR3aa: CASSTPSGKNQETQYF
CDR3nt: TGTGCCAGTAGTACTCCTAGCGGGAAGAACCAAGAGACCCAGTACTTC

d_gene: -
len: 14
abundance: -
v_gene: TRBV7-2
j_gene: TRBJ2-3
CDR3aa: CASSLQGGLDTQYF
CDR3nt: TGTGCCAGCAGCTTACAGGGGGGGTTAGATACGCAGTATTTT

d_gene: -
len: 13
abundance: -
v_gene: TRBV7-8
j_gene: TRBJ2-7
CDR3aa: CASRGQRDYEQYF
CDR3nt: TGTGCCAGCCGAGGACAGAGAGACTACGAGCAGTACTTC

d_gene: -
len: 16
abundance: -
v_gene: TRBV11-3
j_gene: TRBJ2-4
CDR3aa: CASSPHGGRGGNIQYF
CDR3nt: TGTGCCAGCAGCCCCCACGGGGGCAGGGGTGGGAACATTCAGTACTTC

d_gene: TRBD2
len: 13
abundance: few
v_gene: TRBV2
j_gene: TRBJ2-3
CDR3aa: CASTGQGGNTQYF
CDR3nt: TGTGCCAGCACCGGCCAGGGAGGGAATACGCAGTATTTT

d_gene: TRBD1
len: 15
abundance: -
v_gene: TRBV10-3
j_gene: TRBJ2-1
CDR3aa: CAIRARGHSYNEQFF
CDR3nt: TGTGCCATCAGGGCCAGGGGGCACTCCTACAATGAGCAGTTCTTC

d_gene: TRBD2
len: 14
abundance: -
v_gene: TRBV4-2
j_gene: TRBJ2-3
CDR3aa: CASSPPTSGYTQYF
CDR3nt: TGTGCCAGCAGCCCGCCTACTAGCGGCTATACGCAGTATTTT

d_gene: -
len: 15
abundance: -
v_gene: TRBV6-5
j_gene: TRBJ1-2
CDR3aa: CASSPNRQSNYGYTF
CDR3nt: TGTGCCAGCAGTCCGAATCGACAGTCTAACTATGGCTACACCTTC

d_gene: -
len: 12
abundance: -
v_gene: TRBV2
j_gene: TRBJ2-3
CDR3aa: CASSENTDTQYF
CDR3nt: TGTGCCAGCAGTGAGAATACAGATACGCAGTATTTT

d_gene: -
len: 12
abundance: -
v_gene: TRBV10-3
j_gene: TRBJ1-1
CDR3aa: CAISEMGAGAFF
CDR3nt: TGTGCCATCAGTGAGATGGGGGCTGGGGCTTTCTTT

d_gene: TRBD2
len: 15
abundance: -
v_gene: TRBV7-2
j_gene: TRBJ2-5
CDR3aa: CASSRDYTTQKTQYF
CDR3nt: TGTGCCAGCAGCCGGGACTACACCACCCAGAAGACCCAGTACTTC

d_gene: -
len: 17
abundance: few
v_gene: TRBV11-2
j_gene: TRBJ2-7
CDR3aa: CASSLSAFVLVGGEQYF
CDR3nt: TGTGCCAGCAGCCTATCAGCGTTCGTGTTGGTTGGGGGCGAGCAGTACTTC

d_gene: TRBD1
len: 13
abundance: few
v_gene: TRBV19
j_gene: TRBJ1-1
CDR3aa: CASRPGQSAEAFF
CDR3nt: TGTGCCAGTAGACCGGGACAGTCGGCTGAAGCTTTCTTT

d_gene: TRBD2
len: 14
abundance: -
v_gene: TRBV5-1
j_gene: TRBJ2-1
CDR3aa: CASSPGLAVDEQFF
CDR3nt: TGCGCCAGCAGCCCGGGACTAGCAGTCGATGAGCAGTTCTTC

d_gene: -
len: 15
abundance: -
v_gene: TRBV7-9
j_gene: TRBJ2-1
CDR3aa: CASSLLALSYNEQFF
CDR3nt: TGTGCCAGCAGCTTATTGGCGCTCTCCTACAATGAGCAGTTCTTC

d_gene: TRBD1
len: 14
abundance: -
v_gene: TRBV7-9
j_gene: TRBJ2-7
CDR3aa: CASSPDRASYEQYF
CDR3nt: TGTGCCAGCAGCCCGGACAGGGCGTCCTACGAGCAGTACTTC

d_gene: -
len: 14
abundance: -
v_gene: TRBV4-1
j_gene: TRBJ1-6
CDR3aa: CASSQDGTTSPLHF
CDR3nt: TGCGCCAGCAGCCAAGATGGTACTACTTCACCCCTCCACTTT

d_gene: TRBD2
len: 13
abundance: few
v_gene: TRBV6-6
j_gene: TRBJ2-1
CDR3aa: CASSLTSFNEQFF
CDR3nt: TGTGCCAGCAGTTTGACTAGCTTCAATGAGCAGTTCTTC

d_gene: TRBD2
len: 16
abundance: -
v_gene: TRBV11-2
j_gene: TRBJ2-7
CDR3aa: CASNSWEGRGSYEQYF
CDR3nt: TGTGCCAGCAACTCATGGGAGGGACGGGGGTCCTACGAGCAGTACTTC

d_gene: TRBD2
len: 16
abundance: -
v_gene: TRBV29-1
j_gene: TRBJ2-3
CDR3aa: CSGTPGLAGRTDTQYF
CDR3nt: TGCAGCGGTACGCCGGGACTAGCGGGACGCACAGATACGCAGTATTTT

d_gene: -
len: 15
abundance: -
v_gene: TRBV29-1
j_gene: TRBJ2-7
CDR3aa: CSVASKSFGYYEQYF
CDR3nt: TGCAGCGTTGCCTCGAAAAGTTTCGGGTACTACGAGCAGTACTTC

d_gene: -
len: 17
abundance: -
v_gene: TRBV7-2
j_gene: TRBJ1-4
CDR3aa: CASSPDGFALTNEKLFF
CDR3nt: TGTGCCAGCAGCCCGGACGGCTTCGCATTAACTAATGAAAAACTGTTTTTT

d_gene: -
len: 15
abundance: -
v_gene: TRBV19
j_gene: TRBJ1-6
CDR3aa: CASSIPRYPNSPLHF
CDR3nt: TGTGCCAGTAGTATTCCCCGCTACCCAAATTCACCCCTCCACTTT

d_gene: -
len: 14
abundance: -
v_gene: TRBV11-2
j_gene: TRBJ1-1
CDR3aa: CASRPGVPNTEAFF
CDR3nt: TGTGCCAGCAGACCAGGGGTCCCGAACACTGAAGCTTTCTTT

d_gene: -
len: 14
abundance: once
v_gene: TRBV6-1
j_gene: TRBJ2-5
CDR3aa: CASTIWTTEETQYF
CDR3nt: TGTGCCAGCACCATATGGACAACTGAAGAGACCCAGTACTTC

d_gene: TRBD2
len: 16
abundance: once
v_gene: TRBV18
j_gene: TRBJ2-5
CDR3aa: CASSDDRKGLQETQYF
CDR3nt: TGTGCCAGCTCAGACGACAGAAAGGGACTACAAGAGACCCAGTACTTC

d_gene: TRBD1
len: 13
abundance: -
v_gene: TRBV27
j_gene: TRBJ2-2
CDR3aa: CASSFNRGVELFF
CDR3nt: TGTGCCAGCAGTTTTAACAGGGGTGTGGAGCTGTTTTTT

d_gene: -
len: 11
abundance: -
v_gene: TRBV30
j_gene: TRBJ1-2
CDR3aa: CAWSEGPGYTF
CDR3nt: TGTGCCTGGAGTGAAGGCCCTGGCTACACCTTC

d_gene: TRBD2
len: 16
abundance: once
v_gene: TRBV18
j_gene: TRBJ2-2
CDR3aa: CASSPELAGETGELFF
CDR3nt: TGTGCCAGCTCACCAGAACTAGCGGGGGAAACCGGGGAGCTGTTTTTT

d_gene: TRBD2
len: 15
abundance: -
v_gene: TRBV19
j_gene: TRBJ2-1
CDR3aa: CASSTAGGTGNEQFF
CDR3nt: TGTGCCAGTAGTACAGCGGGAGGGACGGGGAATGAGCAGTTCTTC

d_gene: TRBD1
len: 12
abundance: -
v_gene: TRBV27
j_gene: TRBJ1-5
CDR3aa: CARWDRTQPQHF
CDR3nt: TGTGCCCGCTGGGACAGGACGCAGCCCCAGCATTTT

d_gene: -
len: 16
abundance: -
v_gene: TRBV2
j_gene: TRBJ1-4
CDR3aa: CASSEKLYTFNEKLFF
CDR3nt: TGTGCCAGCAGTGAAAAGTTATACACGTTTAATGAAAAACTGTTTTTT

d_gene: -
len: 13
abundance: -
v_gene: TRBV7-8
j_gene: TRBJ1-5
CDR3aa: CASSHQGHQPQHF
CDR3nt: TGTGCCAGCAGCCACCAGGGGCACCAGCCCCAGCATTTT

d_gene: TRBD1
len: 14
abundance: -
v_gene: TRBV6-4
j_gene: TRBJ1-1
CDR3aa: CASTEGGGRTEAFF
CDR3nt: TGTGCCAGCACCGAGGGAGGGGGCCGGACTGAAGCTTTCTTT

d_gene: -
len: 13
abundance: -
v_gene: TRBV10-3
j_gene: TRBJ1-1
CDR3aa: CAISDEGKAEAFF
CDR3nt: TGTGCCATCAGTGATGAGGGGAAGGCTGAAGCTTTCTTT

d_gene: TRBD1
len: 14
abundance: -
v_gene: TRBV5-1
j_gene: TRBJ1-2
CDR3aa: CASSFTGTGSGYTF
CDR3nt: TGCGCCAGCAGCTTCACCGGGACAGGGAGTGGCTACACCTTC

d_gene: TRBD2
len: 15
abundance: -
v_gene: TRBV10-3
j_gene: TRBJ2-1
CDR3aa: CAISDSGGRYNEQFF
CDR3nt: TGTGCCATCAGTGATAGCGGGGGCCGATACAATGAGCAGTTCTTC